These T cell receptor beta chains were read from a single sample in a study of cytomegalovirus exposure and HLA in healthy donors. Using immunoSEQ multiplex PCR, the repertoire was profiled, and TCRdb retains in-frame clones only, with some absent. Of some 180,000 clones listed, about 13% were seen once; the top ten hold roughly 7.7%. Specimen: PBMCs. These receptors originate from a man between 45 and 60 years old in good health and CMV-seropositive. Both conserved end residues are part of each CDR3. The D gene is left open where the match is weak. Rows may omit the clone size; those that give it use once, few, many or a size class.

v_gene: TRBV4-3; abundance: .; j_gene: TRBJ2-5; d_gene: .; CDR3aa: CASSQVGSQEETQYF; CDR3nt: TGCGCCAGCAGCCAAGTGGGCAGCCAGGAAGAGACCCAGTACTTC
v_gene: TRBV29-1; abundance: few; j_gene: TRBJ2-3; d_gene: .; CDR3aa: CSVLGRTDTQYF; CDR3nt: TGCAGCGTTTTGGGCAGGACAGATACGCAGTATTTT
v_gene: TRBV27; abundance: few; j_gene: TRBJ2-2; d_gene: .; CDR3aa: CASSLSANTGELFF; CDR3nt: TGTGCCAGCAGTTTATCCGCGAACACCGGGGAGCTGTTTTTT
v_gene: TRBV19; abundance: .; j_gene: TRBJ2-2; d_gene: TRBD1; CDR3aa: CASRPYDRGNTGELFF; CDR3nt: TGTGCCAGTCGACCTTACGACAGGGGGAACACCGGGGAGCTGTTTTTT
v_gene: TRBV30; abundance: few; j_gene: TRBJ2-3; d_gene: .; CDR3aa: CAWTLSTDTQYF; CDR3nt: TGTGCCTGGACACTCAGCACAGATACGCAGTATTTT
v_gene: TRBV15; abundance: .; j_gene: TRBJ1-2; d_gene: .; CDR3aa: CATSRDLEGGYGYTF; CDR3nt: TGTGCCACCAGCAGAGATCTGGAAGGAGGTTATGGCTACACCTTC
v_gene: TRBV14; abundance: .; j_gene: TRBJ2-3; d_gene: TRBD2; CDR3aa: CASSQDRGGRTDTQYF; CDR3nt: TGTGCCAGCAGCCAAGATCGGGGGGGCCGCACAGATACGCAGTATTTT
v_gene: TRBV6-6; abundance: .; j_gene: TRBJ1-6; d_gene: TRBD1; CDR3aa: CASSPTGNNSPLHF; CDR3nt: TGTGCCAGCAGCCCGACAGGGAATAATTCACCCCTCCACTTT
v_gene: TRBV6-5; abundance: few; j_gene: TRBJ1-1; d_gene: .; CDR3aa: CATLTGRNTEAFF; CDR3nt: TGTGCCACTCTCACAGGGAGGAACACTGAAGCTTTCTTT
v_gene: TRBV2; abundance: .; j_gene: TRBJ2-2; d_gene: .; CDR3aa: CASSPGRSNTGELFF; CDR3nt: TGTGCCAGCAGCCCGGGAAGGAGCAACACCGGGGAGCTGTTTTTT
v_gene: TRBV7-9; abundance: .; j_gene: TRBJ1-6; d_gene: .; CDR3aa: CASSLLQTYNSPLHF; CDR3nt: TGTGCCAGCAGCTTACTCCAGACCTATAATTCACCCCTCCACTTT
v_gene: TRBV7-9; abundance: many; j_gene: TRBJ2-1; d_gene: TRBD2; CDR3aa: CASSLVGGGPPFENEQFF; CDR3nt: TGTGCCAGCAGCTTAGTTGGCGGGGGGCCGCCCTTTGAGAATGAGCAGTTCTTC
v_gene: TRBV19; abundance: few; j_gene: TRBJ1-5; d_gene: TRBD1; CDR3aa: CASNWDRGGNQPQHF; CDR3nt: TGTGCCAGTAACTGGGACAGGGGGGGCAATCAGCCCCAGCATTTT
v_gene: TRBV14; abundance: .; j_gene: TRBJ1-2; d_gene: .; CDR3aa: CASSQDLWANYGYTF; CDR3nt: TGTGCCAGCAGCCAAGATCTGTGGGCAAACTATGGCTACACCTTC
v_gene: TRBV7-9; abundance: few; j_gene: TRBJ2-7; d_gene: TRBD1; CDR3aa: CASSSVGQGYEQYF; CDR3nt: TGTGCCAGCAGCTCCGTTGGACAGGGCTACGAGCAGTACTTC
v_gene: TRBV19; abundance: few; j_gene: TRBJ1-1; d_gene: TRBD1; CDR3aa: CASRSGTGGRNTEAFF; CDR3nt: TGTGCCAGTAGAAGTGGGACAGGGGGGAGAAACACTGAAGCTTTCTTT
v_gene: TRBV2; abundance: few; j_gene: TRBJ1-1; d_gene: .; CDR3aa: CASSVNDRNTEAFF; CDR3nt: TGTGCCAGCAGTGTCAACGACAGGAACACTGAAGCTTTCTTT
v_gene: TRBV6-1; abundance: few; j_gene: TRBJ1-2; d_gene: .; CDR3aa: CASSEGRQTYGYTF; CDR3nt: TGTGCCAGCAGTGAAGGTAGACAGACCTATGGCTACACCTTC
v_gene: TRBV7-2; abundance: .; j_gene: TRBJ2-5; d_gene: TRBD2; CDR3aa: CASSTRLPGTSGGAPQYF; CDR3nt: TGTGCCAGTAGCACTCGACTTCCCGGGACTAGCGGGGGGGCCCCCCAGTACTTC
v_gene: TRBV28; abundance: .; j_gene: TRBJ1-2; d_gene: TRBD1; CDR3aa: CASSRPGTGAYGYTF; CDR3nt: TGTGCCAGCAGCCGCCCCGGGACAGGGGCTTATGGCTACACCTTC
v_gene: TRBV19; abundance: .; j_gene: TRBJ1-5; d_gene: TRBD1; CDR3aa: CASRKGQPNQPQHF; CDR3nt: TGTGCCAGTAGGAAGGGACAGCCAAATCAGCCCCAGCATTTT
v_gene: TRBV5-6; abundance: .; j_gene: TRBJ2-5; d_gene: .; CDR3aa: CASSPRLASQETQYF; CDR3nt: TGTGCCAGCAGCCCCAGGCTAGCGAGCCAAGAGACCCAGTACTTC
v_gene: TRBV4-1; abundance: .; j_gene: TRBJ2-1; d_gene: TRBD2; CDR3aa: CASSQEGLAGGYELDEQFF; CDR3nt: TGCGCCAGCAGCCAAGAAGGCCTAGCGGGGGGGTACGAGTTGGATGAGCAGTTCTTC
v_gene: TRBV7-2; abundance: once; j_gene: TRBJ2-5; d_gene: TRBD2; CDR3aa: CASSFRTSGGQETQYF; CDR3nt: TGTGCCAGCAGCTTCCGGACTAGCGGGGGTCAAGAGACCCAGTACTTC
v_gene: TRBV7-2; abundance: few; j_gene: TRBJ1-1; d_gene: .; CDR3aa: CASSLARRTVEAFF; CDR3nt: TGTGCCAGCAGCTTAGCGCGGCGAACGGTTGAAGCTTTCTTT
v_gene: TRBV7-9; abundance: .; j_gene: TRBJ1-1; d_gene: TRBD1; CDR3aa: CASSLDTGGAGTEAFF; CDR3nt: TGTGCCAGCAGCTTAGATACAGGGGGCGCGGGGACTGAAGCTTTCTTT
v_gene: TRBV5-3; abundance: few; j_gene: TRBJ1-1; d_gene: TRBD1; CDR3aa: CARSTWDRGNTEAFF; CDR3nt: TGTGCCAGAAGCACCTGGGACAGGGGTAACACTGAAGCTTTCTTT
v_gene: TRBV27; abundance: .; j_gene: TRBJ1-4; d_gene: .; CDR3aa: CASSQTGRANEKLFF; CDR3nt: TGTGCCAGCAGTCAAACAGGACGGGCTAATGAAAAACTGTTTTTT
v_gene: TRBV5-1; abundance: few; j_gene: TRBJ1-1; d_gene: TRBD1; CDR3aa: CASSVKDRRNTEAFF; CDR3nt: TGCGCCAGCAGCGTGAAGGACAGGCGGAACACTGAAGCTTTCTTT
v_gene: TRBV5-1; abundance: .; j_gene: TRBJ2-5; d_gene: .; CDR3aa: CASSLWGERETQYF; CDR3nt: TGCGCCAGCAGCTTGTGGGGGGAGAGGGAGACCCAGTACTTC
v_gene: TRBV5-6; abundance: few; j_gene: TRBJ1-2; d_gene: TRBD1; CDR3aa: CASSLGDRAYGYTF; CDR3nt: TGTGCCAGCAGCTTGGGGGACAGGGCCTATGGCTACACCTTC
v_gene: TRBV5-1; abundance: .; j_gene: TRBJ2-3; d_gene: TRBD1; CDR3aa: CASSWNTQGATQYF; CDR3nt: TGCGCCAGCAGCTGGAACACGCAGGGGGCTACGCAGTATTTT
v_gene: TRBV27; abundance: .; j_gene: TRBJ2-7; d_gene: TRBD1; CDR3aa: CASSFPGTGGEQYF; CDR3nt: TGTGCCAGCAGTTTCCCCGGGACAGGGGGCGAGCAGTACTTC
v_gene: TRBV5-6; abundance: .; j_gene: TRBJ1-4; d_gene: .; CDR3aa: CASTKGRDGREKLFF; CDR3nt: TGTGCCAGCACCAAGGGGAGGGACGGCCGTGAAAAACTGTTTTTT
v_gene: TRBV9; abundance: few; j_gene: TRBJ1-2; d_gene: .; CDR3aa: CASSVGKQGNYGYTF; CDR3nt: TGTGCCAGCAGCGTCGGGAAGCAGGGGAACTATGGCTACACCTTC
v_gene: TRBV4-1; abundance: few; j_gene: TRBJ1-6; d_gene: .; CDR3aa: CASSPRGNSPLHF; CDR3nt: TGCGCCAGCAGCCCCCGCGGGAATTCACCCCTCCACTTT
v_gene: TRBV9; abundance: .; j_gene: TRBJ2-1; d_gene: TRBD2; CDR3aa: CASKAGESYNEQFF; CDR3nt: TGTGCCAGCAAAGCGGGGGAGAGTTACAATGAGCAGTTCTTC
v_gene: TRBV9; abundance: few; j_gene: TRBJ2-1; d_gene: .; CDR3aa: CASSGAAGIYGEQFF; CDR3nt: TGTGCCAGCAGCGGGGCGGCAGGGATTTATGGTGAGCAGTTCTTC
v_gene: TRBV16; abundance: few; j_gene: TRBJ1-1; d_gene: .; CDR3aa: CASSHDRGRTEAFF; CDR3nt: TGTGCCAGCAGCCACGACCGAGGGAGGACTGAAGCTTTCTTT
v_gene: TRBV5-6; abundance: few; j_gene: TRBJ1-6; d_gene: TRBD1; CDR3aa: CASSITGEFSYNSPLHF; CDR3nt: TGTGCCAGCAGCATTACAGGGGAATTCTCCTATAATTCACCCCTCCACTTT
v_gene: TRBV19; abundance: few; j_gene: TRBJ2-7; d_gene: TRBD1; CDR3aa: CASSKGTAYEQYF; CDR3nt: TGTGCCAGTAGTAAAGGGACAGCCTACGAGCAGTACTTC
v_gene: TRBV9; abundance: .; j_gene: TRBJ1-4; d_gene: .; CDR3aa: CASSVAPKAGLGEKLFF; CDR3nt: TGTGCCAGCAGCGTAGCTCCCAAGGCTGGGCTCGGTGAAAAACTGTTTTTT
v_gene: TRBV9; abundance: few; j_gene: TRBJ1-1; d_gene: .; CDR3aa: CASSVGGLTEAFF; CDR3nt: TGTGCCAGCAGCGTAGGAGGACTCACTGAAGCTTTCTTT
v_gene: TRBV9; abundance: .; j_gene: TRBJ2-4; d_gene: .; CDR3aa: CASSPGIGTKNIQYF; CDR3nt: TGTGCCAGCAGCCCAGGGATTGGGACCAAAAACATTCAGTACTTC
v_gene: TRBV7-2; abundance: few; j_gene: TRBJ2-3; d_gene: .; CDR3aa: CASSLGAPSTDTQYF; CDR3nt: TGTGCCAGCAGCTTAGGAGCTCCTAGCACAGATACGCAGTATTTT
v_gene: TRBV7-9; abundance: few; j_gene: TRBJ2-3; d_gene: .; CDR3aa: CASSLDRIGHRNTDTQYF; CDR3nt: TGTGCCAGCAGCTTAGATCGAATAGGACACCGGAACACAGATACGCAGTATTTT
v_gene: TRBV11-2; abundance: few; j_gene: TRBJ2-1; d_gene: .; CDR3aa: CASSSQYNEQFF; CDR3nt: TGTGCCAGCAGCTCGCAGTACAATGAGCAGTTCTTC